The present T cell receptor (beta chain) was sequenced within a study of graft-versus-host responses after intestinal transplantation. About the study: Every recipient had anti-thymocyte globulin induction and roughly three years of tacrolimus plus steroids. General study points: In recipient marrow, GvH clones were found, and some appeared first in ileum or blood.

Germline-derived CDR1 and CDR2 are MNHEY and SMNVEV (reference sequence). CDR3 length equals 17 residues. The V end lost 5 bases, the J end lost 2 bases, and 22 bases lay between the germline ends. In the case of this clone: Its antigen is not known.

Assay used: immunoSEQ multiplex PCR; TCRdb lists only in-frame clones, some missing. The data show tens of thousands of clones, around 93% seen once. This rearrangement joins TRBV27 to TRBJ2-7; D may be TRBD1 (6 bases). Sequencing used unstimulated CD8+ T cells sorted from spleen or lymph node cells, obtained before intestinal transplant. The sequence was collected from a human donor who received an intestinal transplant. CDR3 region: CASSPLNRDTRTYEQYF. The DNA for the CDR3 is TGTGCCAGCAGTCCACTCAACCGGGACACAAGAACCTACGAGCAGTACTTC.